This T cell receptor beta chain comes out of a study of tumor-infiltrating lymphocytes in primary liver carcinoma. Background on the study: Roughly 3.5 to 8 million productive TCRbeta reads came from each sample, comparable across tissue types.

V gave up 5 bases and J gave up 10 bases; unmatched junction bases: 9. Germline CDR1 SGHAT, CDR2 FQNNGV. The CDR3 length is 14 residues. The source material, about 18-31 mg of unsorted bulk tissue, was used to co-extract RNA and DNA. Total RNA amounting to around 540 ng was the source from which TCR beta cDNA was made with a constant-region primer. Nested multiplex PCR, run for three rounds with slightly modified ARM-PCR, yielded TCR beta libraries. Rounds one and two of PCR, each of approximately 11 cycles, were primed with TRBV1-TRBV30 forward primers and a C-beta reverse primer. TCRdb redid the calling of the multiplex PCR reads with MiXCR, one entry per CDR3 protein. The profile shows about 120,000 distinct CDR3 sequences, 65% to 75% of them singletons.

The sequence was obtained from a woman aged 60-75 years with primary liver carcinoma and hepatitis B virus infection. The chain has TRBV11-2 and TRBJ2-1; 9 bases fit TRBD2. The sequencing input was tumor-adjacent normal liver tissue. The chain's CDR3 is CASSPGTSRGEQFF. CDR3 nucleotides: TGTGCCAGCAGCCCGGGGACTAGCAGAGGAGAGCAGTTCTTC.